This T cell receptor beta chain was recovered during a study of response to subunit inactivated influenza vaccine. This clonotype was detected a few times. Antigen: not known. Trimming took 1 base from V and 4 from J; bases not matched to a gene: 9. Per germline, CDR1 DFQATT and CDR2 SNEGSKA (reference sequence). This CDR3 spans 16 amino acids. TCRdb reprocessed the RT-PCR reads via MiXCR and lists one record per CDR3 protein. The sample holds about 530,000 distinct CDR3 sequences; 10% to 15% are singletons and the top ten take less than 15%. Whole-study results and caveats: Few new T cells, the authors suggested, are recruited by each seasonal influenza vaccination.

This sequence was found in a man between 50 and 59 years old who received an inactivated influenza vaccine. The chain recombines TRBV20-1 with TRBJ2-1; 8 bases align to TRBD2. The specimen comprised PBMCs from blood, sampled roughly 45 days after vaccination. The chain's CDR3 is CSARVTGTRLYNEQFF. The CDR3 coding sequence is TGCAGTGCTAGAGTTACCGGGACTAGGCTTTACAATGAGCAGTTCTTC.